This T cell receptor beta chain was identified during a study of blood T cell repertoires in COVID-19. Libraries were prepared by immunoSEQ multiplex PCR; TCRdb keeps only in-frame clonotypes and omits some of them. Of roughly 450,000 clones in the sample, 90% were seen once. CDR1 and CDR2 from the germline V gene are LNHNV and YYDKDF (reference sequence). Trimming cost V 3 bases and J 1 base, with 17 bases left between them. This CDR3 contains 17 residues. Sequencing was carried out using PBMCs or T cells enriched from blood (not recorded which). V and J are TRBV15 and TRBJ2-3; perhaps TRBD1 as D (6 bases). This TCR came from a man between 18 and 29 years old who had recovered from COVID-19. The CDR3 reads CATSSTWDTVGTDTQYF. CDR3 DNA sequence: TGTGCCACCAGCAGTACTTGGGACACCGTAGGCACAGATACGCAGTATTTT.